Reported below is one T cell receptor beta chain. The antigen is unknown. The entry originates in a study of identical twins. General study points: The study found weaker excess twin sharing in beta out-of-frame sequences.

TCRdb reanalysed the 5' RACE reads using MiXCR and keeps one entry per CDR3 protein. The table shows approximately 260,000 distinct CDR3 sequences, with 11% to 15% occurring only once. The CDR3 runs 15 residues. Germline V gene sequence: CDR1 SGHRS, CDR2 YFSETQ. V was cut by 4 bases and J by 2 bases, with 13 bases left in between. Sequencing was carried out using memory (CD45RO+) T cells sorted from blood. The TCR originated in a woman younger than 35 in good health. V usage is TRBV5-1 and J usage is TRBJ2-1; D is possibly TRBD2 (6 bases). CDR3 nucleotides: TGCGCCAGCAGCGCGCCGGAGGGGACCTACAATGAGCAGTTCTTC. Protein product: CASSAPEGTYNEQFF.